These 5 T cell receptor beta chains were all obtained from the same sample, sequenced in a study of blood T cells in healthy people across ages. A second PCR, run for about 7 to 12 cycles, used a sample-barcoded 5' primer plus a J-beta primer mix. TCRdb re-called the 5' RACE reads with MiXCR, one entry per CDR3 protein. The data show roughly 1,500,000 distinct CDR3 sequences, with 30% to 40% seen just once and roughly 10% held by the top ten. Material: blood. The receptors were sampled from a woman under 40 in good health.

This clonotype has more than one count but fewer than ten. The chain employs TRBV12-3 or TRBV12-4 and TRBJ2-5, with D maybe TRBD2 (6 bases). The CDR3 is 13 residues long. Trimming removed 10 bases from V and 5 bases from J, with 17 bases in between. The CDR3 DNA reads as TGTGCCACCGCACTAGGGACTCGGGAGACCCAGTACTTC. It specifies CATALGTRETQYF.

Remarks on this clonotype: Since a much larger clone is just one base distant, this may be a read error. V gene TRBV6-5 combines with J gene TRBJ2-1; tentative D call: TRBD2 (6 bases). The CDR3 extends over 15 amino acids. V gave up 4 bases and J gave up 8 bases, with 18 bases separating them. Germline CDR1 and CDR2: MNHEY and SVGAGI. The CDR3 DNA is TGTGCCAGCAGTTGCCCGGGACGGGGGTCCTATGAGCAGTTCTTC. Translated, it gives CASSCPGRGSYEQFF.

This rearrangement joins TRBV30 to TRBJ1-3; no definite D call. Trimming cost V 2 bases and J 0 bases, with 5 bases left between them. This CDR3 comprises 13 residues. From germline, CDR1 is GTSNPN and CDR2 SVGIG (reference sequence). The CDR3 here is CAWSYHSGNTIYF. The CDR3 DNA follows: TGTGCCTGGAGTTACCACTCTGGAAACACCATATATTTT.

The sample holds a few counts of this clonotype. The chain couples TRBV27 to TRBJ2-7, with 9 bases that match TRBD2. Germline trimming cut 0 bases from V and 6 bases from J; bases unmatched to any gene: 9. The germline gives CDR1 MNHEY, CDR2 SMNVEV (reference sequence). CDR3 length equals 16 residues. The CDR3 DNA follows: TGTGCCAGCAGTTTATCGGCGGGGCTAGCGGGATTCGAGCAGTACTTC. Its translation: CASSLSAGLAGFEQYF.

The V call is TRBV6-2 or TRBV6-3, the J call TRBJ1-5; 7 nucleotides match TRBD1. Germline-derived CDR1 and CDR2 are MNHEY and SVGEGT. Trimming at V came to 2 bases and at J to 6 bases, leaving 4 bases not matched to a gene. CDR3 size: 14 residues. CDR3 protein: CASSYEGGFQPQHF. The CDR3 nucleotides read TGTGCCAGCAGTTACGAAGGGGGCTTTCAGCCCCAGCATTTT.